The source of this T cell receptor beta chain is a study of T cells after yellow fever vaccination. Germline loops: CDR1 MDHEN, CDR2 SYDVKM. The CDR3 loop spans 13 amino acids. V gave up 10 bases and J gave up 1 base, with 13 bases separating them. TCRdb reprocessed the 5' RACE reads with MiXCR, giving one entry per CDR3 protein. The sample has some 300,000 distinct CDR3 sequences; 8.7% are singletons. The chain joins TRBV28 to TRBJ1-1; the D gene is possibly TRBD1 (6 bases). The TCR comes from a man aged 18 to 30 who received the YFV17D yellow fever vaccine. The specimen was CD4+ T cells sorted from PBMCs, collected 5 days after the yellow fever booster vaccination. DNA for the CDR3: TGTGCCACCGGGGTGGGGGCGAACACTGAAGCTTTCTTT. Translated: CATGVGANTEAFF.